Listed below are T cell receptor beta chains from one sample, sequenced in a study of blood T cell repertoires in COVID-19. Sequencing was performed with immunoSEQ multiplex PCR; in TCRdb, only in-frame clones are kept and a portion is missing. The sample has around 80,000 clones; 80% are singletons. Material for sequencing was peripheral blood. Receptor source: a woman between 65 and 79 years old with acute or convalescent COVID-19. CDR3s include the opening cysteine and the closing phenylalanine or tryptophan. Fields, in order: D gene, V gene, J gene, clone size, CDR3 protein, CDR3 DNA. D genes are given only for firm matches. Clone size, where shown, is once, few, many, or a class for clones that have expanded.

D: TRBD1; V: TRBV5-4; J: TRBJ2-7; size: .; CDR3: CASSLGDRGHNEQYF; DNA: TGTGCCAGCAGCTTGGGGGACAGGGGGCACAACGAGCAGTACTTC
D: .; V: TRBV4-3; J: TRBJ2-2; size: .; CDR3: CASNTGTGELFF; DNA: TGCGCCAGCAACACGGGGACCGGGGAGCTGTTTTTT
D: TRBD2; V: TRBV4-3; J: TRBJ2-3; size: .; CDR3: CASSQEWRGGGTDTQYF; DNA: TGCGCCAGCAGCCAAGAATGGCGGGGGGGCGGAACAGATACGCAGTATTTT
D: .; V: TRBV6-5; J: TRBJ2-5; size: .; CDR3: CASSWPGKTQYF; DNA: TGTGCCAGCAGTTGGCCGGGGAAGACCCAGTACTTC
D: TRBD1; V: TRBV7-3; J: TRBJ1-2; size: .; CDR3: CASSFGGTGHGYTF; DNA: TGTGCCAGCAGCTTCGGTGGGACAGGTCATGGCTACACCTTC
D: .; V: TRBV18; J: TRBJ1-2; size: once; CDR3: CASSPPLLSGYTF; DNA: TGTGCCAGCTCACCACCCCTACTATCCGGCTACACCTTC
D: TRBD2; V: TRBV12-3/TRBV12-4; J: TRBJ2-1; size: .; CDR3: CASNSGGANEQFF; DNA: TGTGCCAGCAATAGCGGGGGGGCAAACGAGCAGTTCTTC
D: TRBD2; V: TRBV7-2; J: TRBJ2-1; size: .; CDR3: CASRLGLAGVEQFF; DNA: TGTGCCAGCAGGCTGGGACTAGCGGGGGTCGAGCAGTTCTTC
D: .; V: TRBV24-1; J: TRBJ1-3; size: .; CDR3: CATSDAQEIGNTIYF; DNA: TGTGCCACCAGTGATGCGCAGGAAATCGGAAACACCATATATTTT
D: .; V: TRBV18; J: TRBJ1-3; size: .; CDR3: CASSPPTVSSGNTIYF; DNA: TGTGCCAGCTCACCACCGACAGTCAGCTCTGGAAACACCATATATTTT
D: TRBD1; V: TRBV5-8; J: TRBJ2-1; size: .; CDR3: CASSLWGQGIRNEQFF; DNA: TGTGCCAGCAGCTTGTGGGGACAGGGTATCAGGAATGAGCAGTTCTTC
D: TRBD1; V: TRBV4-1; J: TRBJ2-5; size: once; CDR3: CASSQGTGVVTQYF; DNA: TGCGCCAGCAGCCAAGGGACAGGGGTTGTGACCCAGTACTTC
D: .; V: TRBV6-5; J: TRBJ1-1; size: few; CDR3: CASSYRRGAEAFF; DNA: TGTGCCAGCAGTTATCGGCGGGGGGCTGAAGCTTTCTTT
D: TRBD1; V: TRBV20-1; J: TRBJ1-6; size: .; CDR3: CSARGDREMRF; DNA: TGCAGTGCTAGAGGGGACAGGGAAATGAGGTTT
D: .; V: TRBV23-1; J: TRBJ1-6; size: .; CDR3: CASSQTGSNSPLHF; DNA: TGCGCCAGCAGTCAAACAGGGTCTAATTCACCCCTCCACTTT
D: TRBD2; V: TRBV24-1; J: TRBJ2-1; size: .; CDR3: CATSDPSGLYNEQFF; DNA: TGTGCCACCAGTGACCCTAGCGGGTTGTACAATGAGCAGTTCTTC